One and the same sample provided the 23 T cell receptor beta chains below, sequenced in a study of OX40 agonist ivuxolimab in advanced cancers. Profiling relied on immunoSEQ multiplex PCR, and the TCRdb table lists in-frame clones only, not all of them. The sample holds some 81,000 clones, around 86% seen once. This sample comprised CD4+ or CD8+ T cells sorted from blood, obtained in a trial of the OX40 agonist ivuxolimab. The source of these receptors is an adult with an advanced solid tumor such as melanoma, head and neck, liver or kidney cancer.

V gene TRBV7-2 combines with J gene TRBJ1-2; D call uncertain. Germline V CDR1 and CDR2: SGHTA, FQGNSA. The CDR3 runs to 14 residues. Trimming pared 5 bases from V and 4 bases from J, leaving 14 bases between. CDR3 sequence: CASSPGVPGYGYTF. Written as DNA, the CDR3 is TGTGCCAGCAGCCCTGGGGTCCCGGGCTATGGCTACACCTTC.

The V and J genes are TRBV19 and TRBJ2-7, with 11 nucleotides matching TRBD2. This CDR3 is built from 14 residues. Germline values: CDR1 LNHDA, CDR2 SQIVND (reference sequence). The ends lost 7 bases at V and 6 bases at J; junction bases unmatched: 8. CDR3 coding DNA: TGTGCCAGTACTCGACTAGCGGGATCGCGCGAGCAGTACTTC. This codes for CASTRLAGSREQYF.

This clone came up a few times. The same CDR3 can be traced to other DNA sequences in this sample. The chain employs TRBV7-6 and TRBJ1-1, with unresolved D. The CDR3 runs to 13 residues. Germline-derived CDR1 and CDR2 are SGHVS and FNYEAQ. The V and J ends lost 1 base and 1 base respectively, with 4 bases between them. The CDR3 reads CASSLGENTEAFF. CDR3 DNA: TGTGCCAGCAGCTTAGGGGAGAACACTGAAGCTTTCTTT.

The V call is TRBV7-2, the J call TRBJ2-1, with unresolved D. The CDR3 totals 14 residues. Trimming removed 5 bases from V and 4 bases from J, with 12 bases in between. Per germline, CDR1 SGHTA and CDR2 FQGNSA. DNA for the CDR3: TGTGCCAGCAGCGAAGAGTACTTTTACAATGAGCAGTTCTTC. Translating gives CASSEEYFYNEQFF.

The CDR3: CASSRLSNTGELFF. CDR3 coding DNA: TGCGCCAGCAGCCGGTTGTCGAACACCGGGGAGCTGTTTTTT. This chain joins TRBV4-3 and TRBJ2-2; D not certain. The CDR3 extends over 14 amino acids. Per germline, CDR1 LGHNA and CDR2 YSLEER. V was trimmed by 4 bases and J by 0 bases, leaving 6 bases between them.

The rearrangement joins TRBV28 to TRBJ1-5, with a possible D match to TRBD1 (5 bases). Between the trimmed V and J ends, which lost 6 bases and 0 bases, there was a span of 18 bases. The CDR3 has 17 amino acids. Germline V gene data show CDR1 as MDHEN and CDR2 as SYDVKM. CDR3 bases: TGTGCCAGCAGGGAAGACAGAAGGTTTTATAGCAATCAGCCCCAGCATTTT. It encodes CASREDRRFYSNQPQHF.

This clone occurred once. The J gene is TRBJ2-7, the V gene TRBV6-6; 9 bases are shared with TRBD2. This CDR3 has 15 amino acids. In germline, CDR1 is MNHNY, CDR2 SVGAGI (reference sequence). The V gene end was trimmed by 2 bases and the J gene end by 0 bases; junction bases not matched to a gene: 2. The CDR3 bases are TGTGCCAGCAGTTACGCGGGGGGGATCTCCTACGAGCAGTACTTC. Residues: CASSYAGGISYEQYF.

The gene calls are TRBV5-4 and TRBJ2-5; D might be TRBD1 (5 bases). V lost 0 bases, J lost 2 bases, and 8 bases lay in between. Germline loops: CDR1 SGHNT, CDR2 YYREEE (reference sequence). This CDR3 spans 14 amino acids. The CDR3 loop is CASSLGQTQETQYF. CDR3 DNA: TGTGCCAGCAGCTTGGGACAGACACAAGAGACCCAGTACTTC.

This clone occurred many times. The J gene is TRBJ1-2, the V gene TRBV30; the match to TRBD1 covers 7 bases. Per germline, CDR1 GTSNPN and CDR2 SVGIG (reference sequence). V lost 2 bases and J lost 4; bases outside the gene matches: 4. The length of the CDR3 is 13 residues. This chain's CDR3 is CAWSQKGAYGYTF. Here the CDR3 DNA reads TGTGCCTGGAGTCAGAAGGGGGCCTATGGCTACACCTTC.

The V gene is TRBV19, the J gene TRBJ2-2, with TRBD2 matching over 7 bases. This CDR3 comprises 17 residues. Per the germline V gene, CDR1 is LNHDA and CDR2 is SQIVND (reference sequence). V shed 7 bases, J shed 4 bases, and the junction held 15 bases outside the gene matches. The CDR3 reads CASISKRSPGGTGELFF. CDR3 DNA: TGTGCCAGTATCTCGAAGCGGTCGCCGGGGGGCACCGGGGAGCTGTTTTTT.

As for this clone: At one end, the junction sequence differs from germline, possibly due to a read error. The same CDR3 is also encoded by other DNA sequences in this sample. The chain joins TRBV2 to TRBJ2-2; D is ambiguous. CDR3 length equals 13 residues. Per germline, CDR1 SNHLY and CDR2 FYNNEI. CDR3 in DNA: TGCGCCAGCAGTGTAGAGGTAACCGGGGAGCTGTTTTTT. Translation gives CASSVEVTGELFF.

The chain recombines TRBV5-1 with TRBJ2-7; 9 nucleotides align to TRBD1. The CDR3 contains 17 residues. After removal of 2 bases from V and 1 base from J, the junction contained 10 bases not matched to a gene. Germline V CDR1 and CDR2: SGHRS, YFSETQ. The CDR3 region is CASSLPPGQGFSYEQYF. The CDR3 DNA reads TGCGCCAGCAGCTTACCACCGGGACAGGGTTTTTCCTACGAGCAGTACTTC. Combining the CDR3 with reference TRBV5-1 and TRBJ2-7 gives the whole variable domain KAGVTQTPRYLIKTRGQQVTLSCSPISGHRSVSWYQQTPGQGLQFLFEYFSETQRNKGNFPGRFSGRQFSNSRSEMNVSTLELGDSALYLCASSLPPGQGFSYEQYFGPGTRLTVT.

The chain uses TRBV28 and TRBJ1-5; possible D gene TRBD1, 6 bases. Trimming left V 5 bases short and J 4 bases short, with 15 bases between. This CDR3 comprises 15 residues. CDR1 and CDR2 from the germline V gene are MDHEN and SYDVKM. The CDR3 reads CASSKTDRPNQPQHF. In DNA, the CDR3 is TGTGCCAGCAGTAAGACCGACAGGCCGAATCAGCCCCAGCATTTT.

The rearrangement uses TRBV2 and TRBJ1-1; D is ambiguous. V gave up 11 bases and J gave up 4 bases, with 20 bases separating them. The length of the CDR3 is 14 residues. Germline assignment: CDR1 SNHLY and CDR2 FYNNEI. The CDR3 loop is CASRSGGVGTEAFF. The CDR3 nucleotides are TGTGCCTCACGATCCGGTGGGGTAGGCACTGAAGCTTTCTTT.

The rearrangement joins TRBV29-1 to TRBJ2-1, with D perhaps matching TRBD2 (6 bases). The V end lost 2 bases, the J end lost 4 bases, and 9 bases lay between the germline ends. Looked up from germline, CDR1 is SQVTM and CDR2 is ANQGSEA. This CDR3 region has 13 residues. The CDR3 spells CSVETSRYNEQFF. CDR3 DNA sequence: TGCAGCGTTGAAACTAGCAGGTACAATGAGCAGTTCTTC.

The V and J genes are TRBV11-2 and TRBJ1-2, with D possibly TRBD1 on 6 matching bases. Trimming stripped 5 bases from V and 5 bases from J, with 15 bases between. The CDR3 length is 14 residues. Germline CDR1 is SGHAT and CDR2 is FQNNGV. The CDR3 is CASSARQVGYGYTF. As DNA, the CDR3 is TGTGCCAGCAGCGCCCGACAGGTTGGGTATGGCTACACCTTC.

The chain couples TRBV7-2 to TRBJ2-7; D uncertain. Trimming shortened V by 2 bases and J by 5 bases, and 4 bases separated the two germline ends. This CDR3 region has 11 residues. Germline V gene data show CDR1 as SGHTA and CDR2 as FQGNSA. The CDR3 loop is CASSLINEQYF. The DNA for the CDR3 is TGTGCCAGCAGCTTAATCAACGAGCAGTACTTC.

The count of this clone is one. This chain joins TRBV7-9 and TRBJ2-5; 12 nucleotides align to TRBD1. After removal of 0 bases from V and 4 bases from J, the junction contained 6 bases not matched to a gene. The CDR3 has 17 residues. Germline CDR1 and CDR2: SEHNR and FQNEAQ (reference sequence). This chain's CDR3 is CASSLALGTGGLETQYF. The CDR3, as DNA: TGTGCCAGCAGCTTAGCCCTGGGGACAGGGGGCTTAGAGACCCAGTACTTC.

This chain connects TRBV19 to TRBJ2-1; D call uncertain. The CDR3 runs to 15 residues. Trimming took off 4 bases at V and 7 bases at J, with 17 bases between the two ends. In germline, CDR1 is LNHDA, CDR2 SQIVND (reference sequence). CDR3 in amino acids: CASSNPIGRLNEQFF. In DNA form, the CDR3 reads TGTGCCAGTAGTAACCCCATCGGACGGTTGAATGAGCAGTTCTTC.

The chain employs TRBV11-3 and TRBJ2-1, with 7 bases identical to TRBD2. The CDR3 sequence is 13 residues long. Germline V gene data show CDR1 as SGHNT and CDR2 as YENEEA. V lost 4 bases and J lost 9; bases outside the gene matches: 6. CDR3 amino acids: CASSWAPGGEQFF. The CDR3 DNA reads TGTGCCAGCAGCTGGGCCCCGGGGGGTGAGCAGTTCTTC.

The chain joins TRBV6-1 to TRBJ1-1; the D gene is possibly TRBD1 (6 bases). V gave up 5 bases and J gave up 1 base, with 11 bases separating them. The CDR3 covers 14 residues. From germline, CDR1 is MNHNS and CDR2 SASEGT. CDR3 nucleotides: TGTGCCAGCAGTTTACAGGGAAAGAACACTGAAGCTTTCTTT. As protein: CASSLQGKNTEAFF.

This clone is a singleton in its sample. The chain employs TRBV7-3 and TRBJ1-1; 8 bases match TRBD1. Unmatched junction bases numbered 7, after V lost 8 bases and J lost 5 bases. Germline assignment: CDR1 SGHTA and CDR2 FQGTGA. This CDR3 is 13 amino acids long. CDR3 DNA sequence: TGTGCCAGCCGGTCGACAGGGGTGACTGAAGCTTTCTTT. Translating it yields CASRSTGVTEAFF.

This clone has a count of ten or more. The gene calls are TRBV11-3 and TRBJ1-3; tentative D call: TRBD1 (6 bases). Germline CDR1 SGHNT, CDR2 YENEEA. V was cut by 5 bases and J by 1 base, with 9 bases left in between. This CDR3 has 14 amino acids. The CDR3 DNA reads TGTGCCAGCAGCAAGGGGGAATCTGGAAACACCATATATTTT. As protein: CASSKGESGNTIYF.